This note documents a single T cell receptor beta chain sequence. Its cognate antigen is unknown. Different DNA sequences within this sample yield the same CDR3. The sample comes from a study of cytomegalovirus exposure and HLA in healthy donors. With V trimmed by 1 base and J by 4 bases, 8 bases remained unmatched. The CDR3 is 19 residues long. CDR1 and CDR2 from the germline V gene are SGHTA and FQGNSA. PCR primers comprised 60 Vbeta and 13 Jbeta primers. The table came from immunoSEQ multiplex PCR; TCRdb's copy has only in-frame clones and leaves some out. The sample has about 140,000 clones, 70% to 90% seen once. Study results and limitations: A prior analysis recorded that most TCR beta V segments were productive about 87% or about 30% of the time. In a later analysis, a genetic analysis reported fewer productive-TCR N-insertions in an Asian-associated ancestry cluster than the cohort average.

The clonotype originates from a woman in her 40s in good health and CMV-seropositive. J is TRBJ2-3 and V is TRBV7-2, with 16 bases fitting TRBD2. What was sequenced was PBMCs. CDR3 sequence reads: CASSLVGGTSGGAPDTQYF. The CDR3 coding sequence is TGTGCCAGCAGCTTAGTGGGAGGGACTAGCGGGGGGGCACCAGATACGCAGTATTTT. Looking up the rest from reference TRBV7-2 and TRBJ2-3 gives the full variable domain: GAGVSQSPSNKVTEKGKDVELRCDPISGHTALYWYRQSLGQGLEFLIYFQGNSAPDKSGLPSDRFSAERTGGSVSTLTIQRTQQEDSAVYLCASSLVGGTSGGAPDTQYFGPGTRLTVL.